One sample yielded the 2 T cell receptor beta chains listed below, sequenced in a study of control samples from healthy donors and cancer patients. The table came from immunoSEQ multiplex PCR; TCRdb's copy has only in-frame clones and leaves some out. The table records about 94,000 clones, approximately 90% of them present only once. Specimen: blood. The receptors shown here come from a woman younger than 35 in good health.

This chain uses TRBV27 with TRBJ2-5, with D uncertain. Germline loops: CDR1 MNHEY, CDR2 SMNVEV (reference sequence). The V and J ends lost 5 bases and 1 base respectively, with 17 bases between them. CDR3 length: 16 residues. CDR3: CASSPRSGRFQETQYF. The DNA of the CDR3 is TGTGCCAGCAGTCCCCGATCAGGACGGTTCCAAGAGACCCAGTACTTC.

V is TRBV6-5 and J is TRBJ1-6; D gene unclear. The CDR3 runs 14 residues. V lost 6 bases to trimming and J lost 10 bases, with 16 bases between them. The germline gives CDR1 MNHEY, CDR2 SVGAGI. The CDR3 nucleotides read TGTGCCAGCAGCTACCCGGGGATAACCTCACCCCTCCACTTT. Amino acid sequence: CASSYPGITSPLHF.